This T cell receptor (beta chain) is drawn from a study of blood T cell repertoires in COVID-19. Study details: T cells, B-cell-depleted T cells, or PBMCs provided the cDNA or gDNA that served as material.

The length of the CDR3 is 16 residues. Germline CDR1 and CDR2: LGHNT and FRNRAP. The germline V and J ends were trimmed by 2 bases and 1 base, with 14 bases remaining between them. Patients from Seattle were sampled longitudinally, starting during active infection. The repertoire was sequenced with immunoSEQ multiplex PCR; TCRdb's copy has only in-frame clones and lacks some. The data contain tens of thousands of clones, roughly 88% of them singletons. The sample consisted of peripheral blood. The V call is TRBV12-5, the J call TRBJ1-2; the D gene is possibly TRBD1 (5 bases). The TCR originated in a woman in her sixties with COVID-19, enrolled during active disease. The CDR3 region is CASGLHGTAFNYGYTF. CDR3 nucleotides: TGTGCTAGTGGTTTGCATGGGACTGCTTTTAACTATGGCTACACCTTC.